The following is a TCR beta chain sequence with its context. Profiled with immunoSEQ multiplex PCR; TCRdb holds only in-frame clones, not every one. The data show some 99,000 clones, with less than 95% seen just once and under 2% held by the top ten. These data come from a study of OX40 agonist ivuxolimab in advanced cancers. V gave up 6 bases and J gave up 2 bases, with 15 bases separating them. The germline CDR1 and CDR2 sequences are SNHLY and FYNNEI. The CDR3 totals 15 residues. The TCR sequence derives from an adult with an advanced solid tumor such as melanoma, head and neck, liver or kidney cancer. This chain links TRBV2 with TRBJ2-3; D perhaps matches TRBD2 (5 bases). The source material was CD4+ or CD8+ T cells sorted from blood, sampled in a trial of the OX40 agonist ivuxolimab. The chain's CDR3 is CASSQAELNTDTQYF. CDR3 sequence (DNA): TGTGCCAGCAGCCAAGCGGAACTCAACACAGATACGCAGTATTTT.